The rows below give T cell receptor beta chains drawn from one sample of a study of blood T cell repertoires in COVID-19. Measured with immunoSEQ multiplex PCR; TCRdb has only the in-frame clones, and not every one. Of some 130,000 clones in the sample, about 85% were seen once. The sequenced sample was peripheral blood. The receptors stem from a man older than 75 with acute or convalescent COVID-19. CDR3s include the opening cysteine and the closing phenylalanine or tryptophan. The D gene is left open where the match is weak. Expanded clones get a size class; other rows say once, few or many, or leave the size out.

V,J,size,D,CDR3,DNA
TRBV6-5,TRBJ2-7,-,-,CASSTPARFPYEQYF,TGTGCCAGCAGTACCCCCGCGCGATTCCCCTACGAGCAGTACTTC
TRBV3-1/TRBV3-2,TRBJ2-2,-,TRBD2,CASSPHYAGGAGELFF,TGTGCCAGCAGCCCGCACTATGCGGGAGGAGCCGGGGAGCTGTTTTTT
TRBV11-2,TRBJ1-1,-,TRBD1,CASSVRQGWDTEAFF,TGTGCCAGCAGCGTCCGACAGGGGTGGGATACTGAAGCTTTCTTT
TRBV29-1,TRBJ1-2,-,-,CSVDGGSDGYTF,TGCAGCGTCGATGGGGGGTCGGATGGCTACACCTTC
TRBV20-1,TRBJ2-1,-,-,CSADSAPREFF,TGCAGTGCTGACAGTGCTCCCCGAGAGTTCTTC
TRBV27,TRBJ2-7,-,TRBD1,CASSGQGRKQYF,TGTGCCAGCAGTGGACAGGGTCGAAAGCAGTACTTC
TRBV19,TRBJ2-1,-,TRBD1,CASTGTGIYNEQFF,TGTGCCAGTACTGGGACAGGGATTTACAATGAGCAGTTCTTC
TRBV18,TRBJ2-2,-,TRBD2,CASSPVSGGADTGELFF,TGTGCCAGCTCACCAGTCAGCGGGGGGGCTGACACCGGGGAGCTGTTTTTT
TRBV30,TRBJ1-3,once,-,CAWSGGGPSGNTIYF,TGTGCCTGGAGTGGGGGGGGCCCCTCTGGAAACACCATATATTTT
TRBV7-6,TRBJ2-7,few,TRBD2,CASSLGTSGGLYEQYF,TGTGCCAGCAGCCTCGGGACTAGCGGGGGGTTGTACGAGCAGTACTTC
TRBV16,TRBJ1-2,once,-,CASSKDSSYGYTF,TGTGCCAGCAGCAAGGACAGCAGCTATGGCTACACCTTC